This TCR beta chain is drawn from a study of OX40 agonist ivuxolimab in advanced cancers. Study summary: The eligibility criteria allowed prior anti-PD-1, anti-PD-L1 or anti-CTLA-4 therapy, and about 40% had some. Regarding the study as a whole: Clonal expansion by week 6 occurred in CD4+ and CD8+ blood T cells (at 0.1 to 3.0 mg/kg). The study found that CD8+ T cells averaged more expanded clones than CD4+.

Method: immunoSEQ multiplex PCR; TCRdb's copy keeps in-frame clones and lacks some. In the table there are about 69,000 clones, just over 90% of which are singletons. Germline V gene sequence: CDR1 MNHEY, CDR2 SVGAGI. CDR3 length equals 11 residues. V was trimmed by 6 bases and J by 3 bases, leaving 6 bases between them. Note on this clone: Its target is not known.

The investigators sampled blood at baseline, at cycle 4 day 1, and at cycle 7 day 1. The V and J genes are TRBV6-5 and TRBJ2-7; D not certain. The input for sequencing was CD4+ or CD8+ T cells sorted from blood, taken in a trial of the OX40 agonist ivuxolimab. The clonotype comes from an adult with an advanced solid tumor such as melanoma, head and neck, liver or kidney cancer. The CDR3 loop reads CASSGVYEQYF. CDR3 nucleotides: TGTGCCAGCAGCGGTGTCTACGAGCAGTACTTC.